These 23 T cell receptor beta chains came from one sample sequenced in a study of blood T cell repertoires in COVID-19. The protocol was immunoSEQ multiplex PCR, while the TCRdb copy is restricted to in-frame clones and leaves out a portion. The sample contains 150,000 to 200,000 clones, more than 85% of which appear only once. Material: peripheral blood. The source is a woman aged 55-69 years with COVID-19, enrolled during active disease.

V is TRBV10-3 and J is TRBJ1-1; D is uncertain. Germline V lookup: CDR1 ENHRY, CDR2 SYGVKD. V dropped 5 bases and J dropped 1 base, with 8 bases sitting between them. This CDR3 region has 13 residues. The CDR3, as DNA: TGTGCCATCAGTATGGCCGAGAACACTGAAGCTTTCTTT. Its protein is CAISMAENTEAFF.

V gene TRBV3-1 (or the pseudogene TRBV3-2) combines with J gene TRBJ2-4; D uncertain. The CDR3 is 15 residues long. V was shortened by 0 bases and J by 0 bases, with 6 bases between the two germline ends. Germline assignment: CDR1 LGHDT and CDR2 YNNKEL (reference sequence). This CDR3 is CASSQDRLAKNIQYF. In DNA, the CDR3 is TGTGCCAGCAGCCAAGATCGGTTAGCCAAAAACATTCAGTACTTC.

The chain joins TRBV19 to TRBJ2-4; tentatively, D is TRBD1 (6 bases). The CDR3 spans 16 residues. Germline V gene lookup returns CDR1 LNHDA and CDR2 SQIVND (reference sequence). V lost 5 bases and J lost 0, with 14 bases in between. The CDR3 coding sequence is TGTGCCAGTAGTCCCGGACAGTACCTAGCCAAAAACATTCAGTACTTC. As protein: CASSPGQYLAKNIQYF.

The chain employs TRBV12-5 and TRBJ2-5; D might be TRBD1 (6 bases). This CDR3 spans 16 amino acids. V was pared by 5 bases and J by 3 bases, with 19 bases between. Germline values: CDR1 LGHNT, CDR2 FRNRAP. As DNA, the CDR3 is TGTGCTAGTGGTGGCTTTTCAGGGGACGGGAAAGAGACCCAGTACTTC. Residues: CASGGFSGDGKETQYF.

This chain links TRBV7-7 with TRBJ2-1, with 9 bases lining up with TRBD2. After removal of 1 base from V and 6 bases from J, the junction contained 4 bases not matched to a gene. Germline V CDR1 and CDR2: SSHAT, FNYEAQ (reference sequence). The CDR3 has 15 amino acids. CDR3 region: CASSLGASGVNEQFF. The CDR3 bases are TGTGCCAGCAGCTTAGGGGCTAGCGGGGTCAATGAGCAGTTCTTC.

DNA for the CDR3: TGTGCCAGCAGGGTCGGGGGAGGCTACACCTTC. Amino acid sequence: CASRVGGGYTF. The chain combines TRBV6-6 with TRBJ1-2; tentatively, D is TRBD1 (5 bases). CDR1 is MNHNY, CDR2 SVGAGI, per germline (reference sequence). The CDR3 has 11 amino acids. The V end was cut by 6 bases, the J end by 8 bases, with 10 bases between.

The chain recombines TRBV5-5 with TRBJ1-2; D may be TRBD1 (6 bases). The CDR3 has 14 amino acids. Germline V gives CDR1 SGHKS, CDR2 YYEKEE (reference sequence). Trimming removed 0 bases at V and 5 bases at J, with 11 bases between. In DNA form, the CDR3 reads TGTGCCAGCAGCTTGGAAGCCAGGGGATATGGCTACACCTTC. Residues: CASSLEARGYGYTF.

The chain uses TRBV11-2 and TRBJ2-7; D is possibly TRBD1 (8 bases). This CDR3 is built from 16 residues. Germline loops: CDR1 SGHAT, CDR2 FQNNGV. V was trimmed by 6 bases and J by 0 bases, leaving 18 bases between them. Here the CDR3 DNA reads TGTGCCAGCAGAATTATGAACAGGGGGGGCTCCTACGAGCAGTACTTC. This codes for CASRIMNRGGSYEQYF.

CDR3 coding DNA: TGCGCCAGCAGCAGTTCGGGACTAGCGGGGAGTGGCACCGGGGAGCTGTTTTTT. Its protein is CASSSSGLAGSGTGELFF. The chain joins TRBV5-1 to TRBJ2-2; 13 nucleotides agree with TRBD2. The germline V gene encodes CDR1 SGHRS and CDR2 YFSETQ. This CDR3 spans 18 amino acids. Germline trimming cut 4 bases from V and 4 bases from J; bases unmatched to any gene: 10.

This sequence joins TRBV7-9 and TRBJ1-2, with D possibly TRBD1 on 6 matching bases. V gave up 2 bases and J gave up 6 bases, with 13 bases separating them. This CDR3 spans 14 amino acids. Per germline, CDR1 SEHNR and CDR2 FQNEAQ (reference sequence). CDR3 in DNA: TGTGCCAGCAGCTTATCCCCGGGACACCATGGCTACACCTTC. It codes for CASSLSPGHHGYTF.

J is TRBJ2-3 and V is TRBV5-1; 11 bases are a match to TRBD2. Losses at the gene ends were 4 bases for V and 4 bases for J; bases not matched to a gene: 5. The CDR3 is 15 amino acids. The germline gives CDR1 SGHRS, CDR2 YFSETQ. The CDR3 reads CASSNGLAGADTQYF. CDR3 nucleotides: TGCGCCAGCAGCAACGGACTAGCGGGCGCAGATACGCAGTATTTT.

Regarding this clone: This specimen includes other DNA sequences encoding the same CDR3. The J gene is TRBJ1-6, the V gene TRBV18, with 9 bases identical to TRBD1. The CDR3 sequence is 15 residues long. V lost 6 bases to trimming and J lost 7 bases; unmatched junction nucleotides: 7. Germline-derived CDR1 and CDR2 are KGHSH and LQKENI. The CDR3 is CASSPRTGENSPLHF. The CDR3 region has the DNA TGTGCCAGCTCCCCCCGGACAGGGGAGAATTCACCCCTCCACTTT.

The chain recombines TRBV4-1 with TRBJ1-1, with D perhaps TRBD1 (6 bases). The CDR3 is made up of 15 amino acids. CDR1 MGHRA and CDR2 YSYEKL come from the germline V gene. V dropped 4 bases and J dropped 0 bases, with 12 bases sitting between them. DNA of the CDR3: TGCGCCAGCAGCCGGACAGCTACCATGAACACTGAAGCTTTCTTT. Its protein product is CASSRTATMNTEAFF.

This sequence joins TRBV3-1 (or the pseudogene TRBV3-2) and TRBJ1-2; no reliable D call. CDR1 LGHDT and CDR2 YNNKEL come from the germline V gene (reference sequence). V lost 4 bases and J lost 4, with 22 bases in between. CDR3 length: 17 amino acids. The CDR3 DNA sequence: TGTGCCAGCAGCCCACCACTTCTAACGAGAGTGAGCTATGGCTACACCTTC. Amino acids: CASSPPLLTRVSYGYTF.

In its sample, this clone was seen a few times. The chain employs TRBV19 and TRBJ2-1, with 7 bases matching TRBD2. CDR3 length equals 15 residues. The J segment lost 6 bases and the V segment lost 3 bases, leaving 8 bases of the junction unmatched. The germline gives CDR1 LNHDA, CDR2 SQIVND (reference sequence). CDR3 region: CASSMLQRGSNEQFF. The CDR3 DNA reads as TGTGCCAGTAGTATGCTCCAGCGGGGAAGCAATGAGCAGTTCTTC.

This sequence joins TRBV4-2 and TRBJ1-1; a weak D match, TRBD1 (6 bases). V lost 3 bases and J 0 bases, leaving 14 bases between the germline ends. The length of the CDR3 is 16 residues. Germline values: CDR1 LGHNA, CDR2 YNFKEQ. DNA for the CDR3: TGTGCCAGCAGCCACCATCTACAGGGTTTGAACACTGAAGCTTTCTTT. This codes for CASSHHLQGLNTEAFF.

The CDR3 loop is CASSLRSSGNTGELFF. Here the CDR3 DNA reads TGTGCCAGCAGCTTGCGGTCTAGCGGTAACACCGGGGAGCTGTTTTTT. The chain combines TRBV5-5 with TRBJ2-2, with 7 bases fitting TRBD2. Per the germline V gene, CDR1 is SGHKS and CDR2 is YYEKEE (reference sequence). Trimming cost V 1 base and J 2 bases; bases outside gene matches: 5. The CDR3 is made up of 16 amino acids.

This chain uses TRBV19 with TRBJ1-2; 8 bases map to TRBD1. V was clipped by 0 bases and J by 8 bases; unmatched bases: 5. Germline CDR1 is LNHDA and CDR2 is SQIVND (reference sequence). This CDR3 spans 14 amino acids. CDR3 loop: CASSIDRGRWGYTF. CDR3 DNA sequence: TGTGCCAGTAGTATAGACAGGGGGCGATGGGGCTACACCTTC.

This chain connects TRBV7-9 to TRBJ2-7, with D possibly TRBD2 on 5 matching bases. The germline V gene has CDR1 SEHNR and CDR2 FQNEAQ (reference sequence). This CDR3 has 13 amino acids. V lost 5 bases and J 5 bases, leaving 13 bases between the germline ends. CDR3 amino acids: CASSPSRAHEQYF. The CDR3 nucleotides read TGTGCCAGCAGCCCATCGCGGGCCCACGAGCAGTACTTC.

V usage is TRBV6-1 and J usage is TRBJ1-5; D is possibly TRBD1 (6 bases). The CDR3 loop spans 15 amino acids. V was pared by 1 base and J by 5 bases, with 12 bases between. Germline V gene lookup returns CDR1 MNHNS and CDR2 SASEGT. The CDR3: CASSEDRVFYQPQHF. The CDR3 DNA reads TGTGCCAGCAGTGAAGACAGGGTTTTCTATCAGCCCCAGCATTTT.

This rearrangement joins TRBV7-9 to TRBJ2-1; 10 bases agree with TRBD2. Per germline, CDR1 SEHNR and CDR2 FQNEAQ (reference sequence). CDR3 length equals 15 residues. The junction had 7 bases not matched to a gene; V was cut back by 1 base and J by 10 bases. The CDR3, as DNA: TGTGCCAGCAGCTTAGAGGGGCAACTAGCGGGGGAGCAGTTCTTC. The encoded protein is CASSLEGQLAGEQFF.

The chain combines TRBV12-3 or TRBV12-4 with TRBJ2-2; D is uncertain. Trimming pared 4 bases from V and 6 bases from J, leaving 9 bases between. This CDR3 comprises 13 residues. CDR3 coding DNA: TGTGCCAGCAGTTGGCAGTTCTCCGGGGAGCTGTTTTTT. Protein product: CASSWQFSGELFF.

This chain uses TRBV7-9 with TRBJ2-1; 12 nucleotides line up with TRBD2. The CDR3 loop spans 15 amino acids. V lost 8 bases and J lost 3; bases outside the gene matches: 5. Germline assignment: CDR1 SEHNR and CDR2 FQNEAQ (reference sequence). Here the CDR3 DNA reads TGTGCCAGCGCGTGGACTAGCGGGGTCTACAATGAGCAGTTCTTC. Its translation is CASAWTSGVYNEQFF.